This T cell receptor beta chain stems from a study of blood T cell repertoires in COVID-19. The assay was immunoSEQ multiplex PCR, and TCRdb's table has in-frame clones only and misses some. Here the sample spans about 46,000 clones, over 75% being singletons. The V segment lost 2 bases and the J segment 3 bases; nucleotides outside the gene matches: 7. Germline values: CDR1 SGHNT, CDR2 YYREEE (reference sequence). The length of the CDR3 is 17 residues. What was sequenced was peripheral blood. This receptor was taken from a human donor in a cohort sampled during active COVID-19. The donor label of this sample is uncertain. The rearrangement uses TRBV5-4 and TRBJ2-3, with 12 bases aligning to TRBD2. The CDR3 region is CASSFASGGAATDTQYF. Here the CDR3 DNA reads TGTGCCAGCAGCTTTGCTAGCGGGGGGGCCGCGACAGATACGCAGTATTTT.